This is a list of T cell receptor beta chains from one sample in a study of shared clonotypes between healthy human individuals. TCRdb's table, derived via immunoSEQ multiplex PCR, lists solely in-frame clones and lacks some. The sample includes 2 million to 2.5 million clones, approximately 94% of them seen just once. Material for sequencing was naive CD8+ T cells sorted from blood. The receptors were sampled from a man in his late teens or twenties in good health. Both conserved end residues are part of each CDR3. A D gene is named only where the DNA matches it firmly. The size field is filled for only some rows; it gives once, few, many or a size class.

-,TRBV21-1,TRBJ2-7,-,CASSKAQDQQGYEQYF,TGTGCCAGCAGCAAAGCGCAGGACCAACAAGGCTACGAGCAGTACTTC
-,TRBV27,TRBJ1-2,TRBD1,CASSPQGAWYGYTF,TGTGCCAGCAGTCCACAGGGGGCCTGGTATGGCTACACCTTC
once,TRBV6-5,TRBJ2-7,TRBD1,CASSPGTGSYEQYF,TGTGCCAGCAGTCCAGGGACAGGGAGCTACGAGCAGTACTTC
-,TRBV7-8,TRBJ2-7,-,CASSLGPLYEQYF,TGTGCCAGCAGCTTAGGTCCCCTCTACGAGCAGTACTTC
-,TRBV4-1,TRBJ1-5,-,CASSQVGDGNQPQHF,TGCGCCAGCAGCCAAGTGGGGGACGGCAATCAGCCCCAGCATTTT
-,TRBV28,TRBJ1-4,-,CASSLRGRGEKLFF,TGTGCCAGCAGTTTAAGGGGGAGAGGTGAAAAACTGTTTTTT
-,TRBV30,TRBJ1-4,-,CAWSRQIATNEKLFF,TGTGCCTGGAGTCGCCAGATTGCAACTAATGAAAAACTGTTTTTT
-,TRBV10-3,TRBJ2-3,-,CAISEPSGEPGPQWDTQYF,TGTGCCATCAGTGAGCCTTCGGGGGAACCGGGCCCACAGTGGGATACGCAGTATTTT
-,TRBV5-6,TRBJ2-3,-,CASSLKSGTLSTDTQYF,TGTGCCAGCAGCCTCAAATCCGGGACACTCAGCACAGATACGCAGTATTTT
-,TRBV7-2,TRBJ1-6,-,CASSPPGDMRPYNSPLHF,TGTGCCAGCAGCCCCCCTGGGGACATGAGACCCTATAATTCACCCCTCCACTTT
-,TRBV5-8,TRBJ1-1,-,CASSLAGLKQGGTEAFF,TGTGCCAGCAGCTTGGCTGGACTCAAACAGGGAGGAACTGAAGCTTTCTTT
-,TRBV11-2,TRBJ2-3,-,CASSSGVPGDTQYF,TGTGCCAGCAGCTCGGGCGTCCCGGGAGATACGCAGTATTTT
-,TRBV4-3,TRBJ1-2,-,CASSQDTDYGYTF,TGCGCCAGCAGCCAAGATACAGACTATGGCTACACCTTC
few,TRBV11-2,TRBJ2-2,-,CASTQHGNTGELFF,TGTGCCAGCACCCAGCACGGGAACACCGGGGAGCTGTTTTTT
-,TRBV7-2,TRBJ1-2,TRBD1,CASSPGTGLYGYTF,TGTGCCAGCAGCCCAGGGACAGGGCTCTATGGCTACACCTTC
once,TRBV10-3,TRBJ1-4,-,CAINIPDVLSGVLFF,TGTGCCATCAATATACCGGACGTCCTCTCTGGGGTACTGTTTTTT
-,TRBV4-1,TRBJ1-5,-,CASSQYGVEYSNQPQHF,TGCGCCAGCAGCCAATATGGGGTGGAGTATAGCAATCAGCCCCAGCATTTT
-,TRBV27,TRBJ1-1,TRBD1,CATRTGNTEAFF,TGTGCCACCAGGACAGGGAACACTGAAGCTTTCTTT
-,TRBV4-1,TRBJ2-3,-,CASSQIGEPDTQYF,TGCGCCAGCAGCCAAATAGGTGAGCCAGATACGCAGTATTTT
-,TRBV6-5,TRBJ1-3,-,CASSYDGSSGNTIYF,TGTGCCAGCAGTTACGACGGGAGCTCTGGAAACACCATATATTTT
-,TRBV11-2,TRBJ2-2,-,CASSLWVLNTGELFF,TGTGCCAGCAGCCTATGGGTCCTTAACACCGGGGAGCTGTTTTTT